These 27 T cell receptor beta chains share one sample of origin, sequenced in a study of blood T cell repertoires in COVID-19. Using immunoSEQ multiplex PCR, the repertoire was profiled, and TCRdb retains in-frame clones only, with some absent. The sample holds 200,000 to 300,000 clones, approximately 88% seen once. Material: PBMCs or T cells enriched from blood (not recorded which). These receptors all stem from a woman in her thirties or forties with acute COVID-19.

This clone has a single count. For the CDR3, the DNA is TGTGCCAGCAGTGAAGCGCCTTTGGGAGGAGATTCACCCCTCCACTTT. Residues: CASSEAPLGGDSPLHF. The rearrangement links TRBV6-1 to TRBJ1-6; the D is unclear. There are 16 residues in the CDR3. V was pared by 0 bases and J by 8 bases, with 14 bases between. Germline values: CDR1 MNHNS, CDR2 SASEGT.

The V gene is TRBV5-6, the J gene TRBJ2-3, with a possible D match to TRBD2 (6 bases). The CDR3 consists of 14 residues. The germline gives CDR1 SGHDT, CDR2 YYEEEE. Trimming cost V 0 bases and J 1 base, with 6 bases left between them. The CDR3 DNA reads as TGTGCCAGCAGCTTGGGCGGGGGCACAGATACGCAGTATTTT. It yields the protein CASSLGGGTDTQYF.

This clone was seen just once. The gene calls are TRBV10-3 and TRBJ1-1, with D perhaps TRBD1 (6 bases). CDR1 ENHRY and CDR2 SYGVKD come from the germline V gene. The CDR3 extends over 13 amino acids. V lost 6 bases and J 2 bases, leaving 10 bases between the germline ends. In DNA form, the CDR3 reads TGTGCCATCAGACAGGGATTCAACACTGAAGCTTTCTTT. It yields the protein CAIRQGFNTEAFF.

Note on this clone: The identical CDR3 is also encoded by other nucleotide sequences in the sample. The J gene is TRBJ1-3, the V gene TRBV6-5, with D possibly being TRBD1 (5 bases). The CDR3 runs to 16 residues. The germline V gene has CDR1 MNHEY and CDR2 SVGAGI. Trimming cost V 2 bases and J 0 bases, with 11 bases left between them. The CDR3 DNA reads TGTGCCAGCAGTTACAGCAGGGCAAGCTCTGGAAACACCATATATTTT. This codes for CASSYSRASSGNTIYF.

This chain joins TRBV6-2 or TRBV6-3 and TRBJ1-1; unclear D gene. Trimming took 4 bases from V and 1 from J, leaving 10 bases between them. The CDR3 is 14 residues long. Germline V CDR1 and CDR2: MNHEY, SVGEGT. The CDR3 DNA sequence: TGTGCCAGCAGTTCCTTGGGAGCGAACACTGAAGCTTTCTTT. Translation: CASSSLGANTEAFF.

This clone was recorded a few times. V and J are TRBV4-1 and TRBJ1-6, with a tentative D call TRBD1 (5 bases). This CDR3 has 14 residues. V was shortened by 2 bases and J by 6 bases, with 8 bases between the two germline ends. The germline CDR1 and CDR2 sequences are MGHRA and YSYEKL. CDR3 bases: TGCGCCAGCAGCCAACAGGGAGGTAATTCACCCCTCCACTTT. This sequence encodes CASSQQGGNSPLHF.

The chain is built from TRBV5-1 and TRBJ1-1; D is possibly TRBD1 (6 bases). With 5 bases removed from V and 1 base from J, the gap between germline ends came to 9 bases. CDR1 SGHRS and CDR2 YFSETQ come from the germline V gene. The length of the CDR3 is 13 residues. CDR3 coding DNA: TGCGCCAGCAGGACGACAGGGAACACTGAAGCTTTCTTT. Translated, it gives CASRTTGNTEAFF.

J is TRBJ2-1 and V is TRBV7-8; tentatively, D is TRBD2 (6 bases). The CDR3 contains 16 residues. The V gene's germline CDR1 is SGHVS and CDR2 FQNEAQ. The V end was cut by 5 bases, the J end by 8 bases, with 22 bases between. The CDR3 sequence: CASSEARRGLADEQFF. The CDR3 nucleotides are TGTGCCAGCAGCGAAGCCCGGCGGGGACTGGCGGATGAGCAGTTCTTC.

The V and J genes are TRBV19 and TRBJ2-1; 8 positions match TRBD2. V lost 7 bases, J lost 5 bases, and 19 bases stayed unmatched. CDR1 and CDR2 (germline): LNHDA, SQIVND (reference sequence). The CDR3 spans 18 residues. CDR3 coding DNA: TGTGCCAGTACCTATGGCCCTGCCGGCGGGAGGTCCCACAATGAGCAGTTCTTC. It yields the protein CASTYGPAGGRSHNEQFF.

The chain carries TRBV11-3 and TRBJ2-5; the match to TRBD1 covers 9 bases. CDR1 and CDR2 (germline): SGHNT, YENEEA. There are 15 residues in the CDR3. The J segment lost 7 bases and the V segment lost 4 bases, leaving 10 bases of the junction unmatched. CDR3 in amino acids: CASSSPGQGGLTQYF. The CDR3 nucleotides are TGTGCCAGCAGCTCCCCGGGACAGGGCGGTTTGACCCAGTACTTC.

CDR3 DNA: TGTGCCAGTAGTCCTCGACAGGGGGCTGTTGCTGGAAACACCATATATTTT. It codes for CASSPRQGAVAGNTIYF. V and J are TRBV19 and TRBJ1-3, with 10 bases identical to TRBD1. CDR1 and CDR2 from the germline V gene are LNHDA and SQIVND (reference sequence). With V trimmed by 5 bases and J by 2 bases, 9 bases remained unmatched. The CDR3 sequence is 17 residues long.

This chain connects TRBV15 to TRBJ2-3, with TRBD2 matching 8 bases. This CDR3 comprises 16 residues. Germline lookup yields CDR1 LNHNV and CDR2 YYDKDF (reference sequence). The junction had 6 bases not matched to a gene; V was cut back by 3 bases and J by 1 base. CDR3 sequence reads: CATSSALAGRTDTQYF. As DNA, the CDR3 is TGTGCCACCAGCAGTGCTTTAGCGGGACGCACAGATACGCAGTATTTT. The full variable domain, its missing parts supplied by reference TRBV15 and TRBJ2-3, is DAMVIQNPRYQVTQFGKPVTLSCSQTLNHNVMYWYQQKSSQAPKLLFHYYDKDFNNEADTPDNFQSRRPNTSFCFLDIRSPGLGDTAMYLCATSSALAGRTDTQYFGPGTRLTVL.

J is TRBJ2-1 and V is TRBV6-4; 11 bases match TRBD2. V lost 2 bases to trimming and J lost 7 bases; unmatched junction nucleotides: 4. CDR3 length: 15 residues. Germline V CDR1 and CDR2: MRHNA, SNTAGT. The CDR3 bases are TGTGCCAGCAGTGACGTGGCTAGCGGGAGGAATGAGCAGTTCTTC. Its translation: CASSDVASGRNEQFF.

The chain combines TRBV7-9 with TRBJ2-2; 13 bases align to TRBD2. V trimming: 4 bases; J trimming: 7 bases; junction bases outside the gene matches: 9. Germline-derived CDR1 and CDR2 are SEHNR and FQNEAQ (reference sequence). The CDR3 is 17 residues long. CDR3 in amino acids: CASSWRGTSGILGELFF. The CDR3 bases are TGTGCCAGCAGCTGGAGAGGGACTAGCGGGATTCTCGGGGAGCTGTTTTTT.

CDR3 region: CASSRKTGGGSNTGELFF. The CDR3 DNA reads as TGTGCCAGCAGCCGCAAAACGGGGGGAGGATCGAACACCGGGGAGCTGTTTTTT. The chain carries TRBV3-1 (or the pseudogene TRBV3-2) and TRBJ2-2, with 7 bases identical to TRBD2. Germline V CDR1 and CDR2: LGHDT, YNNKEL (reference sequence). Losses at the gene ends were 4 bases for V and 0 bases for J; bases not matched to a gene: 11. The CDR3 loop spans 18 amino acids.

The chain has TRBV6-5 and TRBJ1-5; D perhaps matches TRBD1 (5 bases). From germline, CDR1 is MNHEY and CDR2 SVGAGI. The germline V and J ends were trimmed by 8 bases and 6 bases, with 14 bases remaining between them. CDR3 length: 13 residues. CDR3 nucleotide sequence: TGTGCCAGCGGGGACTGGCTCGGTCAGCCCCAGCATTTT. This codes for CASGDWLGQPQHF.

The chain carries TRBV2 and TRBJ1-5; 9 positions agree with TRBD1. Per germline, CDR1 SNHLY and CDR2 FYNNEI. J was trimmed by 0 bases and V by 6 bases; bases with no gene match: 12. There are 18 residues in the CDR3. The CDR3 nucleotides read TGTGCCAGCAGGCAAAACGCCGGGACAGGGTTTAGCAATCAGCCCCAGCATTTT. Amino acid sequence: CASRQNAGTGFSNQPQHF.

The chain carries TRBV28 and TRBJ2-1; 7 bases align to TRBD1. This CDR3 is built from 12 residues. J gave up 10 bases and V 3 bases, and 3 bases lay outside the gene matches. Germline CDR1 is MDHEN and CDR2 is SYDVKM. CDR3 protein: CASSFRGREQFF. Here the CDR3 DNA reads TGTGCCAGCAGTTTTAGGGGGCGGGAGCAGTTCTTC.

V usage is TRBV25-1 and J usage is TRBJ1-4, with D possibly matching TRBD1 (6 bases). V lost 6 bases to trimming and J lost 8 bases, with 13 bases between them. Germline values: CDR1 MGHDK, CDR2 SYGVNS. This CDR3 contains 13 residues. The CDR3 bases are TGTGCCAGCAGCTACAGGGTTGGGGAAAAACTGTTTTTT. Its translation: CASSYRVGEKLFF.

The V call is TRBV24-1, the J call TRBJ2-1, with a weak D call TRBD2 (5 bases). Germline V CDR1 and CDR2: KGHDR, SFDVKD. This CDR3 has 14 residues. The ends were cut back, 10 bases at V and 0 bases at J, with 12 bases in the middle. CDR3 sequence (DNA): TGTGCCACTGCGACGGGGAGCTCCTACAATGAGCAGTTCTTC. Its protein is CATATGSSYNEQFF.

This clone has only one observation. The V call is TRBV19, the J call TRBJ1-2, with a tentative D call TRBD1 (5 bases). In germline, CDR1 is LNHDA, CDR2 SQIVND (reference sequence). The CDR3 has 14 amino acids. Trimming pared 9 bases from V and 2 bases from J, leaving 16 bases between. DNA of the CDR3: TGTGCCAGCTCCGGTGCGGGGCGGAACTATGGCTACACCTTC. This codes for CASSGAGRNYGYTF.

The chain recombines TRBV27 with TRBJ1-1; no definite D call. This CDR3 comprises 16 residues. Trimming stripped 3 bases from V and 1 base from J, with 15 bases between. The germline V gene encodes CDR1 MNHEY and CDR2 SMNVEV (reference sequence). In DNA, the CDR3 is TGTGCCAGCAGTTTTGGGCGGGCACTGAGGAACACTGAAGCTTTCTTT. Its protein product is CASSFGRALRNTEAFF.

The chain couples TRBV20-1 to TRBJ1-6, with 7 bases matching TRBD1. The CDR3 length is 14 residues. J gave up 5 bases and V 3 bases, and 4 bases lay outside the gene matches. Looked up from germline, CDR1 is DFQATT and CDR2 is SNEGSKA (reference sequence). CDR3 DNA sequence: TGCAGTGCTAGTAGGGACAGTGATAATTCACCCCTCCACTTT. This translates into CSASRDSDNSPLHF.

This chain uses TRBV9 with TRBJ2-5, with 16 bases identical to TRBD2. After removal of 3 bases from V and 3 bases from J, the junction contained 5 bases not matched to a gene. This CDR3 is built from 17 residues. Per the germline V gene, CDR1 is SGDLS and CDR2 is YYNGEE. Here the CDR3 DNA reads TGTGCCAGCAGCGAGGGACTAGCGGGGGGGTCTGAAGAGACCCAGTACTTC. Its translation is CASSEGLAGGSEETQYF.

The chain joins TRBV19 to TRBJ1-5; D not certain. The CDR3 sequence is 15 residues long. The ends were cut back, 1 base at V and 0 bases at J, with 7 bases in the middle. CDR1 and CDR2 from the germline V gene are LNHDA and SQIVND (reference sequence). This CDR3 reads CASSIAGYSNQPQHF. In DNA, the CDR3 is TGTGCCAGTAGTATAGCGGGGTATAGCAATCAGCCCCAGCATTTT.

The chain is built from TRBV10-1 and TRBJ2-3; 7 bases are shared with TRBD1. V trimming: 2 bases; J trimming: 6 bases; junction bases outside the gene matches: 5. The V gene's germline CDR1 is WNHNN and CDR2 SYGVQD (reference sequence). The CDR3 is 14 amino acids. CDR3 nucleotides: TGCGCCAGCAGTGAGACAGGGGACGGGGATACGCAGTATTTT. Its protein is CASSETGDGDTQYF.

The table lists this clone with a count of one. The gene calls are TRBV6-2 or TRBV6-3 and TRBJ2-3; TRBD1 matches at 9 bases. Germline assignment: CDR1 MNHEY and CDR2 SVGEGT. J was trimmed by 2 bases and V by 6 bases; bases with no gene match: 12. CDR3 length: 17 amino acids. CDR3 residues: CASRPLTGTGITDTQYF. CDR3 DNA sequence: TGTGCCAGCAGACCTCTTACCGGGACAGGGATCACAGATACGCAGTATTTT.